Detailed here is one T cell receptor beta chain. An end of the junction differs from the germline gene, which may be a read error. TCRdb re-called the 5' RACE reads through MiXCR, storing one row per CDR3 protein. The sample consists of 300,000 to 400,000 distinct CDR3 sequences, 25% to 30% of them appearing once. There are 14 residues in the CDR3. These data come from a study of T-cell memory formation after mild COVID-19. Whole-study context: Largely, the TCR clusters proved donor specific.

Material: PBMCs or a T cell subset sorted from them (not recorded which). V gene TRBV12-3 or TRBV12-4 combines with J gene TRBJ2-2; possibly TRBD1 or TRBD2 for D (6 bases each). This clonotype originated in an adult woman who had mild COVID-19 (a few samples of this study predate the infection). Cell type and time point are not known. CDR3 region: CASKGEANTGELIF. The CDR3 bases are TGTGCCAGCAAGGGGGAGGCGAACACCGGGGAGCTGATTTTT.